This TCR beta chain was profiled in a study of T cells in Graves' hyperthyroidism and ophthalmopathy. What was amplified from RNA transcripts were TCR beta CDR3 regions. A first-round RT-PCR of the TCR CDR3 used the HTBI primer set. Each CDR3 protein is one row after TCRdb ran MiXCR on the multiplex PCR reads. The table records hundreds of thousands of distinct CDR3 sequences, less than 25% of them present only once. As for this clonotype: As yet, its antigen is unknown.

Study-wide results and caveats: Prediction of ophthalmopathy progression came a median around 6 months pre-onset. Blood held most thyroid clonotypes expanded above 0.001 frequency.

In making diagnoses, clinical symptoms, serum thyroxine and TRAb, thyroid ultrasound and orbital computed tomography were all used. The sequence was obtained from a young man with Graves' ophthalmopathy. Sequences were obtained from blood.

Written as DNA, the CDR3 is TGCGCCAGCAGCCAAGTGGGGCCAAGCGGGGAGCTGTTTTTT. Translating gives CASSQVGPSGELFF. The chain joins TRBV4-1 to TRBJ2-2; a possible D gene is TRBD1 (5 bases). Trimming shortened V by 1 base and J by 7 bases, and 10 bases separated the two germline ends. The CDR3 contains 14 residues. Germline V gene sequence: CDR1 MGHRA, CDR2 YSYEKL.